This T cell receptor beta chain was retrieved from a study of CD8 T cells in ankylosing spondylitis. The CDR3 extends over 15 amino acids. Trimming took 3 bases from V and 6 from J, leaving 15 bases between them. This clonotype was counted at least ten times. TCRdb ran MiXCR on the 5' RACE reads and lists one entry per CDR3 protein. The data contain 200,000 to 250,000 distinct CDR3 sequences, roughly a tenth of them seen just once; the ten biggest clones take up approximately 20%. This chain uses TRBV12-3 or TRBV12-4 with TRBJ1-5; maybe TRBD1 (5 bases). The material sequenced was blood, either unsorted or a sorted T cell fraction (not recorded which). The TCR sequence derives from a male donor with ankylosing spondylitis or in good health (not recorded which). CDR3 coding DNA: TGTGCCAGCAGTTTGGGGCCCCACGTCAGTCAGCCCCAGCATTTT. This codes for CASSLGPHVSQPQHF.